These T cell receptor beta chains were read from a single sample in a study of beta chain features in type 1 diabetes. Some clones are missing from TCRdb's copy, which holds only in-frame ones; the method was immunoSEQ multiplex PCR. The sample includes approximately 160,000 clones, about 9.1% of them seen just once. Sequencing was done on a sample of central memory CD4+ T cells from blood. The receptor set was obtained from a woman aged 18-35 years in good health. CDR3s leave out the opening cysteine and the closing phenylalanine or tryptophan.

TRBJ2-1 | TRBV29-1 | SVNPDSSSYNEQF
TRBJ2-2 | TRBV7-8 | ASSPRGMRGKDGELF
TRBJ1-4 | TRBV19 | ASSNAGQGNEKLF
TRBJ2-7 | TRBV25-1 | ASSERTGYEQY
TRBJ1-5 | TRBV2 | ASRTANQPQH
TRBJ2-3 | TRBV10-3 | AISERVSQTDTQY
TRBJ2-7 | TRBV19 | ASSISGVLSYEQY
TRBJ2-1 | TRBV2 | ATGTFSYNEQF
TRBJ2-3 | TRBV19 | ASSIDREDTQY
TRBJ2-3 | TRBV5-4 | ASSSRQATDTQY
TRBJ2-3 | TRBV7-3 | ASSDRTGGGRGTDTQY
TRBJ2-1 | TRBV7-8 | ASSLAEVNNEQF
TRBJ1-5 | TRBV16 | ASSQFAVSNQPQH
TRBJ2-7 | TRBV13 | ASSLTSGYEQY
TRBJ1-2 | TRBV7-2 | ASSLGGMGYT
TRBJ2-3 | TRBV4-3 | ASSRNLSPFTDTQY
TRBJ2-5 | TRBV30 | ACGLGQETQY
TRBJ2-7 | TRBV7-2 | ASSQPQNEGDEQY
TRBJ1-2 | TRBV7-2 | ASSPSSGSPDGYT
TRBJ2-1 | TRBV7-9 | ASSRDRGFRPNEQF
TRBJ2-5 | TRBV5-1 | ASSLLDTRETQY
TRBJ2-1 | TRBV11-3 | ASTSTTSYNEQF
TRBJ2-5 | TRBV25-1 | ASSAPGVERETQY
TRBJ2-1 | TRBV19 | ASSPRTVTRGDEQF
TRBJ1-4 | TRBV5-1 | ASSLGGQLNEKLF
TRBJ2-5 | TRBV10-3 | AISPGRSEETQY
TRBJ2-7 | TRBV7-9 | ASSFDYREQY
TRBJ1-5 | TRBV19 | ASSPRTFPDQPQH
TRBJ2-3 | TRBV11-2 | ASSLMDSATDTQY
TRBJ2-7 | TRBV30 | AWSLAGISREQY
TRBJ1-1 | TRBV28 | ASTPSGTAREAF
TRBJ2-7 | TRBV18 | ASSLGLAGGEQY
TRBJ2-1 | TRBV28 | ASSLREQYNEQF
TRBJ2-7 | TRBV19 | ASSIDPRERHEQY
TRBJ1-5 | TRBV5-6 | ASSLLGVGQPQH
TRBJ2-7 | TRBV6-5 | ASSKRTPDRQY
TRBJ2-5 | TRBV19 | ASSIRATPLQETQY
TRBJ2-5 | TRBV7-8 | ASSLGAQETQY
TRBJ1-1 | TRBV6-5 | ASSYDTVNTEAF